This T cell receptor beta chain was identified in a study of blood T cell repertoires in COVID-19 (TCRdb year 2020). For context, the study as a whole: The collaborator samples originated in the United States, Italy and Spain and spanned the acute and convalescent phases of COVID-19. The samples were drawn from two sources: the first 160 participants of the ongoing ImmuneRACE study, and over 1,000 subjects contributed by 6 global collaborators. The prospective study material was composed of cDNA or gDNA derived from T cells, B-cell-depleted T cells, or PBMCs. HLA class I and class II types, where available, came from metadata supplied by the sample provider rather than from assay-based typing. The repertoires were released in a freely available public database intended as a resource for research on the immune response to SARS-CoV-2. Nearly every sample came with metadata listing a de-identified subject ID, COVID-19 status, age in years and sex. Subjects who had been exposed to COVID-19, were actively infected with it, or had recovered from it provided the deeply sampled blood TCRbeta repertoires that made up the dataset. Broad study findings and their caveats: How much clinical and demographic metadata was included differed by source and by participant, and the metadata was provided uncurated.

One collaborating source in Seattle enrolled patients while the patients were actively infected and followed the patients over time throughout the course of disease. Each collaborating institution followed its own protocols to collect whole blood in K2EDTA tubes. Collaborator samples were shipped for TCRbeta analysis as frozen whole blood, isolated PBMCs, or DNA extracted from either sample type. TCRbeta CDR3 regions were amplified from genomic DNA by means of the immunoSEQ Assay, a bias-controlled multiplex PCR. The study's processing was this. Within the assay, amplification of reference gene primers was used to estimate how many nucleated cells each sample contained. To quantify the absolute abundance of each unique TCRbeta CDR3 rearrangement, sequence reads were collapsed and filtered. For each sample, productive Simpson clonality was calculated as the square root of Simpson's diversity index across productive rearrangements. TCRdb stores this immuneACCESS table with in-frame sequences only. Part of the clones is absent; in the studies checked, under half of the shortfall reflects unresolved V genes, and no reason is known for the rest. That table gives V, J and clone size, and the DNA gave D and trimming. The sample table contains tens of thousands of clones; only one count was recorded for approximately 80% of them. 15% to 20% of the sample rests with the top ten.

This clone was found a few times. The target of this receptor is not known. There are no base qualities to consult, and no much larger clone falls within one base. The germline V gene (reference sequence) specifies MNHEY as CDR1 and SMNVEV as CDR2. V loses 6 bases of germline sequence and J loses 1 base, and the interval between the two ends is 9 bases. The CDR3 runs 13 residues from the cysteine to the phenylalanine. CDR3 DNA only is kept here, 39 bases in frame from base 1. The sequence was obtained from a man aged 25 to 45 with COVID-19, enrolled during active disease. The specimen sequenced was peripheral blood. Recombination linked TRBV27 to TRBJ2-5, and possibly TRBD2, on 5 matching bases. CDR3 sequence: CASSPGSQETQYF. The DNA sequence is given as TGTGCCAGCAGCCCGGGAAGCCAAGAGACCCAGTACTTC.